These 28 T cell receptor beta chains originate from one sample sequenced in a study of T cell responses to AZD1222 COVID-19 vaccine. Sequencing was performed with immunoSEQ multiplex PCR; in TCRdb, only in-frame clones are kept and a portion is missing. Altogether over 95,000 clones are present, 87% being singletons, with the ten largest covering roughly 12%. Sequences were derived from peripheral blood, sampled on day 0 of AZD1222 vaccination. These receptors were taken from an adult in good health.

Notes on this clone: The sample has other DNA sequences that encode this CDR3 too. The chain has TRBV6-2 or TRBV6-3 and TRBJ1-5; D remains ambiguous. CDR1 is MNHEY and CDR2 is SVGEGT in the germline V gene. The CDR3 has 13 residues. Trimming removed 5 bases from V and 2 bases from J, with 7 bases in between. CDR3 residues: CASSLSGNQPQHF. As DNA, the CDR3 is TGTGCCAGCAGTCTCAGTGGCAATCAGCCCCAGCATTTT.

V is TRBV6-6 and J is TRBJ1-4; a weak D match, TRBD1 (5 bases). Trimming left V 0 bases short and J 7 bases short, with 15 bases between. This CDR3 spans 16 amino acids. Germline-derived CDR1 and CDR2 are MNHNY and SVGAGI (reference sequence). CDR3 in DNA: TGTGCCAGCAGTTACTCGATACAGGTACAAGCTGAAAAACTGTTTTTT. It specifies CASSYSIQVQAEKLFF.

The chain recombines TRBV7-9 with TRBJ1-2; maybe TRBD1 (6 bases). CDR3 length equals 13 residues. Germline V gives CDR1 SEHNR, CDR2 FQNEAQ (reference sequence). Deletions cut 5 bases from V and 6 bases from J, with 13 bases between. The CDR3 DNA sequence: TGTGCCAGCAGCCCCGACAGGACGGATGGCTACACCTTC. This translates into CASSPDRTDGYTF.

V usage is TRBV16 and J usage is TRBJ1-3, with D unclear. The CDR3 covers 15 residues. V dropped 5 bases and J dropped 7 bases, with 18 bases sitting between them. Per germline, CDR1 KGHSY and CDR2 FQNENV. The CDR3 spells CASSALPIPENTIYF. For the CDR3, the DNA is TGTGCCAGCAGCGCACTCCCCATCCCTGAGAACACCATATATTTT.

This chain uses TRBV6-6 with TRBJ2-2, with D uncertain. CDR3 length: 13 amino acids. CDR1 is MNHNY, CDR2 SVGAGI, per germline (reference sequence). CDR3 nucleotide sequence: TGTGCTGCTGGGCGGTCGAACACCGGGGAGCTGTTTTTT. This translates into CAAGRSNTGELFF.

V gene TRBV28 combines with J gene TRBJ2-2; no clear D gene. V gave up 4 bases and J gave up 1 base, with 7 bases separating them. Germline values: CDR1 MDHEN, CDR2 SYDVKM. This CDR3 has 14 residues. This CDR3 reads CASSSPGNTGELFF. The CDR3 region has the DNA TGTGCCAGCAGTTCCCCCGGGAACACCGGGGAGCTGTTTTTT.

The chain uses TRBV30 and TRBJ1-3; perhaps TRBD1 as D (5 bases). Germline lookup yields CDR1 GTSNPN and CDR2 SVGIG (reference sequence). There are 12 residues in the CDR3. The V end was cut by 3 bases, the J end by 6 bases, with 9 bases between. The chain's CDR3 is CAWRDTVNTIYF. In DNA form, the CDR3 reads TGTGCCTGGAGGGACACGGTAAACACCATATATTTT.

The chain combines TRBV7-8 with TRBJ1-1; D is perhaps TRBD1 (6 bases). The CDR3 is 16 amino acids. V lost 2 bases and J 1 base, leaving 14 bases between the germline ends. Germline V gives CDR1 SGHVS, CDR2 FQNEAQ. The CDR3 DNA sequence: TGTGCCAGCAGCTTATACGGGCAGGGGAAGAACACTGAAGCTTTCTTT. Its protein is CASSLYGQGKNTEAFF.

V gene TRBV1 combines with J gene TRBJ2-1; TRBD2, the D gene given by the table, was not confirmed from the DNA. TRBV1 is a documented pseudogene. The CDR3 loop spans 16 amino acids. The CDR3 loop reads CTSSQDPRLGYNEQFF. The DNA for the CDR3 is TGCACCAGCAGCCAAGATCCTAGACTAGGCTACAATGAGCAGTTCTTC.

V usage is TRBV2 and J usage is TRBJ1-1, with 7 bases identical to TRBD1. The CDR3 is 14 amino acids. The germline gives CDR1 SNHLY, CDR2 FYNNEI. Losses at the gene ends were 6 bases for V and 1 base for J; bases not matched to a gene: 5. DNA of the CDR3: TGTGCCAGCAGCCCACAGGGGCCGAACACTGAAGCTTTCTTT. Encoded protein: CASSPQGPNTEAFF.

The chain carries TRBV14 and TRBJ2-1; no clear D. The germline V and J ends were trimmed by 6 bases and 8 bases, with 14 bases remaining between them. The CDR3 loop spans 13 amino acids. Germline V CDR1 and CDR2: SGHDN, FVKESK. Here the CDR3 reads CASSYLGRDEQFF. The CDR3 bases are TGTGCCAGCAGTTACCTAGGTAGGGATGAGCAGTTCTTC.

J is TRBJ2-7 and V is TRBV7-3; D uncertain. Trimming removed 3 bases at V and 0 bases at J, with 12 bases between. Per germline, CDR1 SGHTA and CDR2 FQGTGA. The CDR3 contains 15 residues. The chain's CDR3 is CASSFGPVSSYEQYF. The CDR3 nucleotides are TGTGCCAGCAGCTTCGGGCCGGTAAGCTCCTACGAGCAGTACTTC.

The chain recombines TRBV29-1 with TRBJ2-2; D ambiguous. Per the germline V gene, CDR1 is SQVTM and CDR2 is ANQGSEA. V was shortened by 6 bases and J by 1 base, with 15 bases between the two germline ends. This CDR3 contains 15 residues. The CDR3 protein is CSVILLRRNTGELFF. CDR3 sequence (DNA): TGCAGCGTCATACTCTTGAGAAGGAACACCGGGGAGCTGTTTTTT.

The rearrangement uses TRBV5-4 and TRBJ2-2; possibly TRBD1 or TRBD2 for D (5 bases each). The CDR3 contains 15 residues. Trimming pared 0 bases from V and 5 bases from J, leaving 11 bases between. Germline V gene sequence: CDR1 SGHNT, CDR2 YYREEE (reference sequence). CDR3 residues: CASSLGGDRTGELFF. CDR3 nucleotide sequence: TGTGCCAGCAGCTTGGGAGGGGATAGAACCGGGGAGCTGTTTTTT.

Only one count was recorded for this clone. The chain uses TRBV10-3 and TRBJ2-7; weak D call: TRBD1 (6 bases). Germline V CDR1 and CDR2: ENHRY, SYGVKD. This CDR3 contains 13 residues. The V end was cut by 7 bases, the J end by 6 bases, with 16 bases between. The CDR3 spells CAIMSGRGFEQYF. The CDR3 DNA reads as TGTGCCATCATGTCGGGCAGGGGATTCGAGCAGTACTTC.

The gene calls are TRBV3-1 (or the pseudogene TRBV3-2) and TRBJ1-1; perhaps TRBD1 as D (5 bases). Trimming pared 1 base from V and 1 base from J, leaving 13 bases between. The CDR3 has 16 amino acids. Germline CDR1 is LGHDT and CDR2 is YNNKEL (reference sequence). Here the CDR3 DNA reads TGTGCCAGCAGCCAAGGGAGGACACTCGGGAACACTGAAGCTTTCTTT. Translation gives CASSQGRTLGNTEAFF.

The chain couples TRBV6-5 to TRBJ2-7; perhaps D is TRBD1 or TRBD2 (5 bases each). Looked up from germline, CDR1 is MNHEY and CDR2 is SVGAGI. Trimming shortened V by 6 bases and J by 2 bases, and 14 bases separated the two germline ends. The CDR3 extends over 14 amino acids. The CDR3 here is CASRGHGNAYEQYF. CDR3 sequence (DNA): TGTGCCAGCAGGGGGCACGGGAATGCCTACGAGCAGTACTTC.

J is TRBJ1-2 and V is TRBV14; 8 bases agree with TRBD1. CDR3 length equals 15 residues. Germline V gene sequence: CDR1 SGHDN, CDR2 FVKESK. With 1 base clipped from V and 2 bases from J, the junction kept 3 bases outside the gene matches. The CDR3 coding sequence is TGTGCCAGCAGCCAAGTAGCAGGGGGCAACTATGGCTACACCTTC. Translated: CASSQVAGGNYGYTF.

The chain links TRBV5-4 to TRBJ1-2; 8 bases line up with TRBD1. The V segment lost 3 bases and the J segment 6 bases; nucleotides outside the gene matches: 10. The CDR3 is 15 residues long. From germline, CDR1 is SGHNT and CDR2 YYREEE (reference sequence). The CDR3 is CASSSPTGAGDGYTF. As DNA, the CDR3 is TGTGCCAGCAGCTCCCCGACAGGGGCAGGGGATGGCTACACCTTC.

The chain is built from TRBV7-6 and TRBJ1-3; D ambiguous. The CDR3 spans 16 residues. Germline CDR1 reads SGHVS; CDR2 reads FNYEAQ. Trimming shortened V by 2 bases and J by 0 bases, and 11 bases separated the two germline ends. In nucleotides, the CDR3 is TGTGCCAGCAGCTTATCTCAGGCTTCCTCTGGAAACACCATATATTTT. This gives the protein CASSLSQASSGNTIYF.

CDR3 DNA: TGCAGCGTCGCGGGGCAGACGGAAACGTACACCTTC. Amino acid sequence: CSVAGQTETYTF. This sequence joins TRBV29-1 and TRBJ1-2; maybe TRBD1 (5 bases). Trimming left V 6 bases short and J 11 bases short, with 19 bases between. The germline V gene has CDR1 SQVTM and CDR2 ANQGSEA. The CDR3 loop spans 12 amino acids. Full variable domain (remainder filled in from reference TRBV29-1 and TRBJ1-2): SAVISQKPSRDICQRGTSLTIQCQVDSQVTMMFWYRQQPGQSLTLIATANQGSEATYESGFVIDKFPISRPNLTFSTLTVSNMSPEDSSIYLCSVAGQTETYTFGSGTRLTVV.

In DNA, the CDR3 is TGTGCCAGCAGTGACGGGGTATACTACGAGCAGTACTTC. Protein product: CASSDGVYYEQYF. The J gene is TRBJ2-7, the V gene TRBV25-1, with D possibly TRBD2 on 5 matching bases. This CDR3 is 13 amino acids long. Germline CDR1 and CDR2: MGHDK and SYGVNS. The germline V and J ends were trimmed by 3 bases and 3 bases, with 9 bases remaining between them.

J is TRBJ1-2 and V is TRBV28, with 7 bases matching TRBD1. After removal of 5 bases from V and 2 bases from J, the junction contained 11 bases not matched to a gene. The CDR3 contains 16 residues. Germline loops: CDR1 MDHEN, CDR2 SYDVKM. Written as DNA, the CDR3 is TGTGCCAGCAGTCAGAGACAGGGAAAAAAGAACTATGGCTACACCTTC. This translates into CASSQRQGKKNYGYTF.

This chain connects TRBV6-6 to TRBJ1-5; D might be TRBD1 (5 bases). Looked up from germline, CDR1 is MNHNY and CDR2 is SVGAGI (reference sequence). Trimming cost V 8 bases and J 5 bases, with 19 bases left between them. The CDR3 extends over 15 amino acids. The DNA for the CDR3 is TGTGCCAGCGGGAACCGGGACCTAGGTCATCAGCCCCAGCATTTT. Translation: CASGNRDLGHQPQHF.

This clone is medium-sized (0.01 to 0.1%) by share. This chain joins TRBV27 and TRBJ1-4; 7 nucleotides line up with TRBD1. V was pared by 5 bases and J by 4 bases, with 7 bases of the junction left unmatched. There are 15 residues in the CDR3. Germline values: CDR1 MNHEY, CDR2 SMNVEV (reference sequence). The CDR3 here is CASSPLDRFNEKLFF. CDR3 nucleotides: TGTGCCAGCAGTCCGTTGGACAGGTTTAATGAAAAACTGTTTTTT.

The chain couples TRBV24-1 to TRBJ2-1; a possible D gene is TRBD1 (5 bases). CDR3 length equals 15 residues. Germline V lookup: CDR1 KGHDR, CDR2 SFDVKD. Trimming stripped 6 bases from V and 4 bases from J, with 15 bases between. The DNA for the CDR3 is TGTGCCACCAGTAGGGCCGCGAGACAGTACAATGAGCAGTTCTTC. It encodes CATSRAARQYNEQFF.

The V call is TRBV7-9, the J call TRBJ1-1, with D uncertain. The CDR3 runs 13 residues. V was clipped by 5 bases and J by 1 base, with 8 bases between them. In germline, CDR1 is SEHNR, CDR2 FQNEAQ (reference sequence). CDR3 residues: CASSLGRNTEAFF. The CDR3 nucleotides are TGTGCCAGCAGCCTAGGACGGAACACTGAAGCTTTCTTT.

CDR3 DNA: TGCGCCAGCCTCGAGCCCCCACACACCGGGGAGCTGTTTTTT. Its protein product is CASLEPPHTGELFF. This chain connects TRBV10-1 to TRBJ2-2; D ambiguous. This CDR3 comprises 14 residues. Per the germline V gene, CDR1 is WNHNN and CDR2 is SYGVQD (reference sequence). The V end was cut by 8 bases, the J end by 3 bases, with 13 bases between.